The rows below give T cell receptor beta chains drawn from one sample of a study of regulatory T cells in long-lasting Graves disease. TCRdb reprocessed the multiplex PCR reads via MiXCR and lists one record per CDR3 protein. The sample shows some 450,000 distinct CDR3 sequences, about 16% of them seen only once. The sample was also reused in another study, on T cells in Graves' hyperthyroidism and ophthalmopathy.

The source was peripheral blood mononuclear cells (PBMCs), collected at new diagnosis, from a patient treated with antithyroid drugs. Source of these receptors: a woman aged 25 to 39 with Graves disease. Each CDR3 is given with its conserved first and last residue. The order of the fields is V gene, J gene, clone size, D gene, CDR3 protein, CDR3 DNA. A D gene is named only where the DNA matches it firmly. The size of a clone is reported for some rows only, either as once, few or many, or as a class for expanded clones.

V gene: TRBV5-1
J gene: TRBJ1-5
clone size: many
D gene: TRBD1
CDR3 protein: CASSQTGGNQPQHF
CDR3 DNA: TGCGCCAGCAGCCAGACAGGGGGGAATCAGCCCCAGCATTTT

V gene: TRBV4-1
J gene: TRBJ2-3
clone size: -
D gene: -
CDR3 protein: CASSQETGNTQYF
CDR3 DNA: TGCGCCAGCAGCCAAGAAACAGGGAATACGCAGTATTTT

V gene: TRBV24-1
J gene: TRBJ2-3
clone size: many
D gene: -
CDR3 protein: CATRKGSDTQYF
CDR3 DNA: TGTGCCACCAGGAAGGGGTCAGATACGCAGTATTTT

V gene: TRBV5-1
J gene: TRBJ1-5
clone size: many
D gene: -
CDR3 protein: CASSLVTGDNQPQHF
CDR3 DNA: TGCGCCAGCAGCTTGGTAACAGGTGACAATCAGCCCCAGCATTTT

V gene: TRBV6-1
J gene: TRBJ2-5
clone size: many
D gene: -
CDR3 protein: CASSEARTQYF
CDR3 DNA: TGTGCCAGCAGTGAAGCAAGGACCCAGTACTTC

V gene: TRBV6-5
J gene: TRBJ2-7
clone size: few
D gene: -
CDR3 protein: CASSYPNYEQYF
CDR3 DNA: TGTGCCAGCAGTTACCCTAATTACGAGCAGTACTTC

V gene: TRBV27
J gene: TRBJ2-3
clone size: many
D gene: -
CDR3 protein: CASSTGVTDTQYF
CDR3 DNA: TGTGCCAGCAGCACGGGAGTTACAGATACGCAGTATTTT

V gene: TRBV7-6
J gene: TRBJ2-1
clone size: -
D gene: TRBD2
CDR3 protein: CASSLAAGVSYNEQFF
CDR3 DNA: TGTGCCAGCAGCTTAGCTGCGGGAGTCTCCTACAATGAGCAGTTCTTC

V gene: TRBV16
J gene: TRBJ2-4
clone size: few
D gene: -
CDR3 protein: CASNQVGGSAKNIQYF
CDR3 DNA: TGTGCCAGCAACCAAGTGGGGGGATCGGCCAAAAACATTCAGTACTTC

V gene: TRBV30
J gene: TRBJ1-1
clone size: many
D gene: -
CDR3 protein: CAWVGGPRNTEAFF
CDR3 DNA: TGTGCCTGGGTGGGGGGGCCAAGGAACACTGAAGCTTTCTTT

V gene: TRBV27
J gene: TRBJ1-2
clone size: few
D gene: -
CDR3 protein: CASSSRDGSNYGYTF
CDR3 DNA: TGTGCCAGCAGTTCACGGGATGGGTCTAACTATGGCTACACCTTC

V gene: TRBV12-3/TRBV12-4
J gene: TRBJ1-4
clone size: many
D gene: -
CDR3 protein: CASSLELLVNEKLFF
CDR3 DNA: TGTGCCAGCAGTTTAGAACTGTTAGTTAATGAAAAACTGTTTTTT

V gene: TRBV7-3
J gene: TRBJ2-1
clone size: -
D gene: -
CDR3 protein: CASSLQGAYEQFF
CDR3 DNA: TGTGCCAGCAGCCTACAGGGTGCGTATGAGCAGTTCTTC

V gene: TRBV3-1
J gene: TRBJ2-1
clone size: many
D gene: TRBD2
CDR3 protein: CASSQPIGTSVNEQFF
CDR3 DNA: TGTGCCAGCAGCCAGCCCATAGGGACTAGCGTTAATGAGCAGTTCTTC

V gene: TRBV19
J gene: TRBJ1-5
clone size: few
D gene: -
CDR3 protein: CASSPQVNQPQHF
CDR3 DNA: TGTGCCAGTAGTCCCCAGGTTAATCAGCCCCAGCATTTT

V gene: TRBV10-1
J gene: TRBJ2-2
clone size: few
D gene: -
CDR3 protein: CASSERVKGLNGELFF
CDR3 DNA: TGCGCCAGCAGTGAAAGGGTTAAGGGCCTTAACGGGGAGCTGTTTTTT

V gene: TRBV18
J gene: TRBJ2-3
clone size: many
D gene: -
CDR3 protein: CASSPSVGPDTQYF
CDR3 DNA: TGTGCCAGCTCACCGTCCGTAGGCCCAGATACGCAGTATTTT

V gene: TRBV4-1
J gene: TRBJ2-1
clone size: -
D gene: -
CDR3 protein: CASSQASYNEQFF
CDR3 DNA: TGCGCCAGCAGCCAGGCCTCATACAATGAGCAGTTCTTC

V gene: TRBV30
J gene: TRBJ1-2
clone size: many
D gene: -
CDR3 protein: CAWSLGQRANYGYTF
CDR3 DNA: TGTGCCTGGAGCCTTGGACAGAGAGCTAACTATGGCTACACCTTC

V gene: TRBV6-1
J gene: TRBJ1-3
clone size: -
D gene: TRBD1
CDR3 protein: CASSKQGSGNTIYF
CDR3 DNA: TGTGCCAGCAGCAAACAGGGGTCTGGAAACACCATATATTTT

V gene: TRBV10-3
J gene: TRBJ2-1
clone size: many
D gene: -
CDR3 protein: CAISESDSTSYNEQFF
CDR3 DNA: TGTGCCATCAGTGAGTCGGACAGCACTTCCTACAATGAGCAGTTCTTC

V gene: TRBV6-5
J gene: TRBJ2-5
clone size: few
D gene: TRBD1
CDR3 protein: CASSSPDRGGETQYF
CDR3 DNA: TGTGCCAGCAGTTCGCCGGACAGGGGAGGCGAGACCCAGTACTTC

V gene: TRBV7-9
J gene: TRBJ1-3
clone size: -
D gene: -
CDR3 protein: CASSTRGISGNTIYF
CDR3 DNA: TGTGCCAGCAGTACACGGGGAATTTCTGGAAACACCATATATTTT

V gene: TRBV27
J gene: TRBJ2-2
clone size: many
D gene: -
CDR3 protein: CASSLIPTNTGELFF
CDR3 DNA: TGTGCCAGCAGCTTAATCCCCACGAACACCGGGGAGCTGTTTTTT

V gene: TRBV27
J gene: TRBJ2-1
clone size: -
D gene: -
CDR3 protein: CASSLWAPKRDEQFF
CDR3 DNA: TGTGCCAGCAGTTTATGGGCCCCCAAAAGAGATGAGCAGTTCTTC

V gene: TRBV6-1
J gene: TRBJ2-5
clone size: many
D gene: -
CDR3 protein: CASSPGGGWQETQYF
CDR3 DNA: TGTGCCAGCAGTCCAGGAGGGGGTTGGCAAGAGACCCAGTACTTC

V gene: TRBV7-9
J gene: TRBJ2-5
clone size: many
D gene: -
CDR3 protein: CASVTWGTQYF
CDR3 DNA: TGTGCCAGCGTTACCTGGGGGACCCAGTACTTC

V gene: TRBV7-8
J gene: TRBJ1-6
clone size: -
D gene: -
CDR3 protein: CASSLGGAANSPLHF
CDR3 DNA: TGTGCCAGCAGCTTAGGAGGGGCAGCCAATTCACCCCTCCACTTT

V gene: TRBV12-3/TRBV12-4
J gene: TRBJ2-5
clone size: many
D gene: -
CDR3 protein: CASRPPALETQYF
CDR3 DNA: TGTGCCAGCAGACCGCCCGCGTTGGAGACCCAGTACTTC

V gene: TRBV2
J gene: TRBJ2-3
clone size: many
D gene: -
CDR3 protein: CASSEGADTQYF
CDR3 DNA: TGTGCCAGCAGTGAGGGTGCAGATACGCAGTATTTT

V gene: TRBV7-8
J gene: TRBJ1-5
clone size: -
D gene: -
CDR3 protein: CASSLRDGQRNQPQHF
CDR3 DNA: TGTGCCAGCAGCTTACGAGACGGACAGAGGAATCAGCCCCAGCATTTT

V gene: TRBV29-1
J gene: TRBJ2-5
clone size: few
D gene: -
CDR3 protein: CSVEGSYQETQYF
CDR3 DNA: TGCAGCGTTGAGGGGTCGTACCAAGAGACCCAGTACTTC

V gene: TRBV30
J gene: TRBJ2-5
clone size: many
D gene: -
CDR3 protein: CAWSLALRETQYF
CDR3 DNA: TGTGCCTGGAGTTTAGCCCTTCGAGAGACCCAGTACTTC